This TCR beta chain derives from a study of T cells in Graves' hyperthyroidism and ophthalmopathy. Turning to the study itself: Staff took peripheral blood when the initial diagnosis was made, before any treatment began.

Points from the study as a whole: Expanded thyroid clonotypes (above 0.001) were mostly also found in blood. Separation of ophthalmopathy from stable hyperthyroidism was achieved by a 13 V-J model.

In this sample, this clonotype turned up many times. Its antigen is undetermined. V lost 0 bases and J 9 bases, leaving 18 bases between the germline ends. Per the germline V gene, CDR1 is SGDLS and CDR2 is YYNGEE. This CDR3 spans 15 amino acids. RNA transcripts served as the template for amplifying TCR beta CDR3 regions. Researchers ran a first-round RT-PCR on the TCR CDR3 using the HTBI primer set. In TCRdb, the multiplex PCR reads were re-called with MiXCR into one record per CDR3 protein. The sample carries roughly 350,000 distinct CDR3 sequences, approximately 15% recorded once. This receptor was taken from a woman aged 40-49 years with Graves' ophthalmopathy. The sequenced sample was blood. The V call is TRBV9, the J call TRBJ2-5, with D possibly being TRBD1 or TRBD2 (6 bases each). The CDR3 here is CASSVEGVPGSSQYF. The CDR3 nucleotides read TGTGCCAGCAGCGTAGAGGGGGTCCCCGGGAGCTCCCAGTACTTC.